Below, 13 T cell receptor beta chains from the same sample are listed, as sequenced in a study of blood T cell repertoires in COVID-19. Some clones are missing from TCRdb's copy, which holds only in-frame ones; the method was immunoSEQ multiplex PCR. The data show fewer than 400,000 clones, roughly 89% seen once. Sequencing input: PBMCs or T cells enriched from blood (not recorded which). These receptor sequences come from a man between 60 and 75 years old who had recovered from COVID-19.

The V call is TRBV24-1, the J call TRBJ2-7, with D unresolved. Trimming cost V 4 bases and J 0 bases, with 12 bases left between them. Germline V CDR1 and CDR2: KGHDR, SFDVKD. The CDR3 sequence is 15 residues long. CDR3 region: CATSESGSLSYEQYF. The CDR3 region has the DNA TGTGCCACCAGTGAATCCGGGTCTCTCTCCTACGAGCAGTACTTC.

This sequence joins TRBV6-5 and TRBJ1-2, with TRBD1 identical over 8 bases. In germline, CDR1 is MNHEY, CDR2 SVGAGI. The junction had 7 bases not matched to a gene; V was cut back by 0 bases and J by 7 bases. The CDR3 extends over 15 amino acids. CDR3 amino acids: CASSYSNRGYGGYTF. Here the CDR3 DNA reads TGTGCCAGCAGTTACTCAAACAGGGGGTATGGTGGCTACACCTTC.

The gene calls are TRBV20-1 and TRBJ2-7; TRBD2 matches at 9 bases. V lost 3 bases and J lost 12; bases outside the gene matches: 3. Per germline, CDR1 DFQATT and CDR2 SNEGSKA (reference sequence). The CDR3 extends over 10 amino acids. CDR3 sequence reads: CSARSGRLYF. The CDR3 coding sequence is TGCAGTGCTAGGAGCGGGAGGCTGTACTTC.

V and J are TRBV6-6 and TRBJ1-2; D gene ambiguous. The CDR3 runs 14 residues. Deletions cut 6 bases from V and 0 bases from J, with 11 bases between. The germline gives CDR1 MNHNY, CDR2 SVGAGI (reference sequence). This chain's CDR3 is CASSPGSANYGYTF. In DNA, the CDR3 is TGTGCCAGCAGCCCAGGTAGCGCTAACTATGGCTACACCTTC.

Only one count was recorded for this clone. The V gene is TRBV9, the J gene TRBJ1-3, with 8 nucleotides matching TRBD1. V lost 3 bases to trimming and J lost 4 bases; unmatched junction nucleotides: 3. CDR3 size: 14 residues. From germline, CDR1 is SGDLS and CDR2 YYNGEE. CDR3 protein: CASSEDRDGNTIYF. Here the CDR3 DNA reads TGTGCCAGCAGCGAGGACAGGGACGGAAACACCATATATTTT.

V usage is TRBV11-1 and J usage is TRBJ2-3; 8 bases are shared with TRBD2. V dropped 1 base and J dropped 7; count of bases not matched to a gene: 7. The CDR3 is made up of 15 amino acids. The germline V gene has CDR1 SGHAT and CDR2 FQDESV (reference sequence). CDR3 sequence: CASSLEVAGSNTQYF. The CDR3 DNA reads as TGTGCCAGCAGCTTAGAAGTAGCGGGATCAAATACGCAGTATTTT.

This CDR3 is CASSQSPPGHQGSYQETQYF. The CDR3 DNA sequence: TGCGCCAGCAGTCAATCACCTCCGGGACACCAAGGATCGTACCAAGAGACCCAGTACTTC. The chain couples TRBV23-1 to TRBJ2-5; maybe TRBD1 (6 bases). TRBV23-1 is given ORF status, its function remaining uncertain. Trimming stripped 0 bases from V and 0 bases from J, with 23 bases between. The CDR3 runs to 20 residues.

The chain combines TRBV7-9 with TRBJ2-2, with 10 bases identical to TRBD2. V was clipped by 5 bases and J by 1 base; unmatched bases: 10. Germline V gives CDR1 SEHNR, CDR2 FQNEAQ (reference sequence). The CDR3 is made up of 18 amino acids. The CDR3 reads CASSRASGRDWNTGELFF. The CDR3 DNA reads TGTGCCAGCAGCCGCGCGAGCGGGAGGGATTGGAACACCGGGGAGCTGTTTTTT.

The V and J genes are TRBV4-3 and TRBJ1-2; weak D call: TRBD1 (5 bases). The CDR3 is 15 residues long. The germline V gene encodes CDR1 LGHNA and CDR2 YSLEER. With 1 base removed from V and 4 bases from J, the gap between germline ends came to 13 bases. CDR3 bases: TGCGCCAGCAGCCAAGGGGGCGGGGACGTCTATGGCTACACCTTC. Encoded protein: CASSQGGGDVYGYTF.

The gene calls are TRBV6-5 and TRBJ2-7; 8 positions match TRBD1. The ends lost 6 bases at V and 1 base at J; junction bases unmatched: 5. This CDR3 has 14 residues. CDR1 is MNHEY and CDR2 is SVGAGI in the germline V gene. CDR3 in amino acids: CASRIRTGSYEQYF. The CDR3 DNA follows: TGTGCCAGCAGGATAAGGACAGGGTCCTACGAGCAGTACTTC.

The gene calls are TRBV7-2 and TRBJ1-2, with unresolved D. The germline V gene has CDR1 SGHTA and CDR2 FQGNSA. Trimming cost V 2 bases and J 1 base, with 5 bases left between them. The CDR3 totals 13 residues. The CDR3 DNA sequence: TGTGCCAGCAGCTTACCCATTAACTATGGCTACACCTTC. Protein product: CASSLPINYGYTF.

V usage is TRBV20-1 and J usage is TRBJ2-3; D remains unclear. V lost 8 bases and J 5 bases, leaving 8 bases between the germline ends. This CDR3 contains 10 residues. Germline CDR1 and CDR2: DFQATT and SNEGSKA (reference sequence). The CDR3 DNA reads as TGCAGTCCCTGGCAAGATACGCAGTATTTT. Translating gives CSPWQDTQYF.

The CDR3 loop reads CASSSTAVPGEGVYGYTF. DNA of the CDR3: TGCGCCAGCAGCTCCACCGCCGTGCCAGGGGAAGGAGTCTATGGCTACACCTTC. The chain combines TRBV5-1 with TRBJ1-2, with D possibly TRBD1 on 6 matching bases. Germline V CDR1 and CDR2: SGHRS, YFSETQ. V lost 3 bases to trimming and J lost 4 bases, with 25 bases between them. The CDR3 has 18 residues. The full variable domain, completed using reference TRBV5-1 and TRBJ1-2, is KAGVTQTPRYLIKTRGQQVTLSCSPISGHRSVSWYQQTPGQGLQFLFEYFSETQRNKGNFPGRFSGRQFSNSRSEMNVSTLELGDSALYLCASSSTAVPGEGVYGYTFGSGTRLTVV.